A single sample is the source of the 6 T cell receptor beta chains below, sequenced in a study of T-cell reconstitution after alpha-beta-depleted transplantation in children. This sample's TCRbeta library carried unique molecular identifier barcodes. Each CDR3 protein is one row after TCRdb ran MiXCR on the PCR reads. The sample contains about 470,000 distinct CDR3 sequences, around two fifths of which appear only once. The specimen comprised PBMCs, sampled before TCRalphabeta/CD19-depleted stem cell transplant. The source is a girl aged 2 to 10 with aplastic anemia, due to receive a stem cell transplant.

This clonotype was recorded a few times. The chain has TRBV20-1 and TRBJ2-5, with 7 bases that match TRBD2. This CDR3 region has 15 residues. Looked up from germline, CDR1 is DFQATT and CDR2 is SNEGSKA (reference sequence). V shed 1 base, J shed 0 bases, and the junction held 5 bases outside the gene matches. Here the CDR3 DNA reads TGCAGTGCTAGAGGGCCAAGCGGGGACCAAGAGACCCAGTACTTC. Translated: CSARGPSGDQETQYF.

The chain employs TRBV20-1 and TRBJ2-7; 9 positions match TRBD2. The CDR3 extends over 14 amino acids. The junction had 2 bases not matched to a gene; V was cut back by 1 base and J by 1 base. The V gene's germline CDR1 is DFQATT and CDR2 SNEGSKA (reference sequence). CDR3 sequence: CSARVAGESYEQYF. As DNA, the CDR3 is TGCAGTGCTAGAGTAGCGGGAGAGTCCTACGAGCAGTACTTC.

The chain carries TRBV7-2 and TRBJ2-7; D is possibly TRBD1 (5 bases). V was pared by 3 bases and J by 2 bases, with 14 bases between. Germline V gene sequence: CDR1 SGHTA, CDR2 FQGNSA. The CDR3 covers 15 residues. In nucleotides, the CDR3 is TGTGCCAGCAGCTTTAAATTGGACACGGCCTACGAGCAGTACTTC. This encodes CASSFKLDTAYEQYF.

V usage is TRBV6-1 and J usage is TRBJ2-1; D not resolved. The CDR3 consists of 11 residues. Trimming removed 2 bases at V and 9 bases at J, with 5 bases between. Germline CDR1 and CDR2: MNHNS and SASEGT. For the CDR3, the DNA is TGTGCCAGCAGTGAAAAGGGTGAGCAGTTCTTC. This codes for CASSEKGEQFF.

The rearrangement links TRBV2 to TRBJ1-5; a possible D gene is TRBD1 (6 bases). Germline V gives CDR1 SNHLY, CDR2 FYNNEI. V lost 4 bases, J lost 7 bases, and 11 bases lay in between. There are 13 residues in the CDR3. CDR3 sequence (DNA): TGTGCCAGCAGTGTGGGGGCGGAACAGCCCCAGCATTTT. Protein: CASSVGAEQPQHF.

In its sample, this clonotype was seen once. The chain couples TRBV29-1 to TRBJ2-1; D possibly uses TRBD1 or TRBD2 (5 bases each). Per germline, CDR1 SQVTM and CDR2 ANQGSEA. Trimming left V 3 bases short and J 1 base short, with 13 bases between. The CDR3 sequence is 15 residues long. CDR3 protein: CSVERGAGSYNEQFF. The DNA for the CDR3 is TGCAGCGTTGAGCGAGGGGCCGGTTCCTACAATGAGCAGTTCTTC.